This T cell receptor beta chain came from a study of blood T cell repertoires in COVID-19. As for the study in general: COVID-19 samples from acute and convalescent phases originated in the United States, Italy and Spain.

The CDR3 loop spans 15 amino acids. Germline V lookup: CDR1 SGHAT, CDR2 FQNNGV. V lost 7 bases and J 2 bases, leaving 17 bases between the germline ends. Repertoires were generated with immunoSEQ multiplex PCR, while TCRdb's copy carries only in-frame clones and drops some. The sample consists of about 94,000 clones, around nine tenths of them appearing once. This clonotype originated in a woman older than 75 with acute or convalescent COVID-19. The chain has TRBV11-2 and TRBJ1-2, with unresolved D. The sample consisted of peripheral blood. The chain's CDR3 is CASTLDPTSNYGYTF. CDR3 DNA sequence: TGTGCCAGCACCCTCGACCCGACAAGCAACTATGGCTACACCTTC.